The TCR beta chain under discussion was sequenced for a study of shared clonotypes between healthy human individuals. CD45RO-negative, CCR7-positively selected cells formed the naive CD8 fraction, excluding terminally differentiated effector memory CD45RA+ cells. Trimming pared 4 bases from V and 7 bases from J, leaving 5 bases between. From germline, CDR1 is MNHEY and CDR2 SMNVEV (reference sequence). The CDR3 consists of 11 residues. TCRdb keeps only in-frame clones here, not all; method: immunoSEQ multiplex PCR. This sample has roughly 2,000,000 clones; approximately 92% occur once, and the top ten carry more than 1.5%.

The chain carries TRBV27 and TRBJ1-5, with no clear D. The clonotype originates from a young man in good health. Some clones in this sample may be carry-over from other donors' samples. The material sequenced was naive CD8+ T cells from PBMCs. CDR3 nucleotides: TGTGCCAGCAGTTGTGACCAGCCCCAGCATTTT. This codes for CASSCDQPQHF.